Listed below are T cell receptor beta chains from one sample, sequenced in a study of blood T cells in healthy people across ages. Using its own MiXCR run on the 5' RACE reads, TCRdb lists one record per CDR3 protein. The sample yields about 650,000 distinct CDR3 sequences, 40% to 65% seen once. The source material was blood. The source is a woman older than 75 in good health. Both conserved end residues are part of each CDR3. The D gene is left open where the match is weak. Size is stated for part of the rows, as once, few or many counts, or as a class when the clone is expanded.

V	J	size	D	CDR3	DNA
TRBV5-1	TRBJ2-7	NA	TRBD1	CASSLERQGATQYF	TGCGCCAGCAGCTTAGAAAGACAGGGGGCTACGCAGTACTTC
TRBV9	TRBJ2-7	many	TRBD2	CASSVVSSGDSYEQYF	TGTGCCAGCAGCGTAGTCTCCAGCGGGGACTCCTACGAGCAGTACTTC
TRBV15	TRBJ1-2	NA	NA	CATSLGGQLGAYGYTF	TGTGCCACCAGCTTGGGTGGACAATTAGGGGCCTATGGCTACACCTTC
TRBV6-6	TRBJ1-1	NA	NA	CASTLAANTEAFF	TGTGCCAGCACTTTGGCGGCGAACACTGAAGCTTTCTTT
TRBV7-2	TRBJ2-3	NA	NA	CASSAHQGEVTQYF	TGTGCCAGCAGCGCGCATCAGGGTGAAGTTACGCAGTATTTT
TRBV27	TRBJ2-7	many	NA	CASSSRGYEQYF	TGTGCCAGCAGTTCCCGAGGATACGAGCAGTACTTC
TRBV7-2	TRBJ1-1	many	NA	CASSLRTADTEAFF	TGTGCCAGCAGCTTACGGACAGCTGACACTGAAGCTTTCTTT
TRBV29-1	TRBJ2-7	few	NA	CSVGTGQHEQYF	TGCAGCGTTGGTACAGGGCAGCACGAGCAGTACTTC
TRBV20-1	TRBJ2-1	many	NA	CSAQVHFYNEQFF	TGCAGTGCCCAAGTTCATTTTTACAATGAGCAGTTCTTC
TRBV2	TRBJ2-7	few	NA	CASSAGTRSYNEQYF	TGTGCCAGCAGTGCGGGCACCCGGTCCTACAATGAGCAGTACTTC
TRBV6-5	TRBJ1-1	many	NA	CASSFHFGGGTEAFF	TGTGCCAGCAGCTTCCACTTTGGGGGGGGGACTGAAGCTTTCTTT
TRBV7-9	TRBJ2-1	NA	NA	CASSKGGGSEHNEQFF	TGTGCCAGCAGCAAGGGTGGGGGGTCGGAACACAATGAGCAGTTCTTC
TRBV20-1	TRBJ1-5	few	NA	CSASGPGRNQPQHF	TGCAGTGCTTCTGGGCCGGGGAGAAATCAGCCCCAGCATTTT
TRBV12-3/TRBV12-4	TRBJ2-5	NA	NA	CASRPKGGQETQYF	TGTGCCAGCAGACCAAAGGGGGGACAAGAGACCCAGTACTTC
TRBV4-1	TRBJ2-7	NA	NA	CASSQETLDYEQYF	TGCGCCAGCAGCCAAGAAACGCTGGACTACGAGCAGTACTTC
TRBV12-3/TRBV12-4	TRBJ1-1	NA	TRBD1	CASRRSRDSVTEAFF	TGTGCCAGCAGGAGATCCCGGGACAGCGTCACTGAAGCTTTCTTT
TRBV6-6	TRBJ2-7	NA	NA	CANSYSAGSSYNEQYF	TGTGCCAACAGTTACTCGGCCGGGAGCTCCTACAATGAGCAGTACTTC
TRBV2	TRBJ2-1	few	NA	CASKIETQFF	TGTGCCAGCAAGATTGAGACCCAGTTCTTC
TRBV20-1	TRBJ1-2	NA	NA	CSASETSNYGYTF	TGCAGTGCTTCGGAGACATCTAACTATGGCTACACCTTC
TRBV19	TRBJ1-5	NA	NA	CASSNGRETQPQHF	TGTGCCAGTAGTAACGGCAGGGAGACTCAGCCCCAGCATTTT
TRBV28	TRBJ1-5	NA	NA	CASSFPDKGDQPQHF	TGCGCCAGCAGTTTCCCGGACAAGGGTGACCAGCCCCAGCATTTT
TRBV5-1	TRBJ1-2	many	TRBD1	CASSLGGQGFGYTF	TGCGCCAGCAGCTTGGGGGGACAGGGCTTTGGCTACACCTTC
TRBV28	TRBJ1-1	NA	NA	CASSLSTVNTEAFF	TGTGCCAGCAGTTTATCGACGGTGAACACTGAAGCTTTCTTT
TRBV5-1	TRBJ1-1	NA	NA	CASSLNPGNTEAFF	TGCGCCAGCAGCTTGAACCCCGGGAACACTGAAGCTTTCTTT
TRBV12-3/TRBV12-4	TRBJ2-1	many	TRBD2	CASSSLPSGSVSYNEQFF	TGTGCCAGCAGCTCCCTCCCTAGCGGGTCCGTCTCCTACAATGAGCAGTTCTTC
TRBV3-1	TRBJ2-7	NA	NA	CASNLGVYEQYF	TGTGCCAGCAACCTGGGAGTATACGAGCAGTACTTC
TRBV21-1	TRBJ2-1	many	NA	CASSKETFQAEFF	TGTGCCAGCAGCAAAGAAACGTTCCAGGCTGAGTTCTTC
TRBV29-1	TRBJ2-1	once	TRBD1	CSVEGRGQFSYNEQFF	TGCAGCGTTGAGGGCAGGGGGCAATTCTCCTACAATGAGCAGTTCTTC
TRBV12-3/TRBV12-4	TRBJ2-1	NA	NA	CASSFQGGSYNEQFF	TGTGCCAGCAGTTTTCAGGGTGGCTCCTACAATGAGCAGTTCTTC
TRBV12-3/TRBV12-4	TRBJ2-3	few	NA	CASRFVGYTQYF	TGTGCCAGCAGATTTGTAGGTTATACGCAGTATTTT
TRBV20-1	TRBJ2-3	NA	TRBD1	CSAKTGGIGPQYF	TGCAGTGCCAAGACAGGGGGCATAGGCCCGCAGTATTTT
TRBV6-5	TRBJ2-6	NA	TRBD1	CASSLSRDRLVLTF	TGTGCCAGCAGTCTTTCGCGGGACAGGCTTGTCCTGACTTTC
TRBV7-2	TRBJ2-3	NA	NA	CASSLPSPTDTQYF	TGTGCCAGCAGCCTGCCATCACCCACAGATACGCAGTATTTT
TRBV5-5	TRBJ2-5	many	NA	CASSFGIETQYF	TGTGCCAGCAGCTTCGGCATCGAGACCCAGTACTTC
TRBV6-2/TRBV6-3	TRBJ2-4	few	NA	CASSSFDLAKNIQYF	TGTGCCAGCAGTTCATTCGATTTAGCCAAAAACATTCAGTACTTC
TRBV10-3	TRBJ1-1	NA	NA	CAISESVGRIAVSAFF	TGTGCCATCAGTGAGTCGGTTGGGCGAATCGCGGTATCCGCTTTCTTT
TRBV15	TRBJ1-4	NA	NA	CATSKTGRDRLFF	TGTGCCACCAGCAAAACAGGAAGGGATAGACTGTTTTTT
TRBV12-3/TRBV12-4	TRBJ1-3	NA	NA	CASSGPGPWGSIYF	TGTGCCAGCAGTGGACCGGGACCCTGGGGGAGCATATATTTT
TRBV7-3	TRBJ2-7	many	TRBD2	CASSLTAGGTASYTNYEQYF	TGTGCCAGCAGCTTAACCGCGGGGGGGACAGCTAGTTATACCAACTACGAGCAGTACTTC
TRBV27	TRBJ2-1	once	TRBD1	CASSSPTGSHNEQFF	TGTGCCAGCAGTTCGCCGACAGGGTCCCACAATGAGCAGTTCTTC
TRBV6-5	TRBJ2-3	few	NA	CASSSTVNTQYF	TGTGCCAGCAGTTCGACGGTAAATACGCAGTATTTT
TRBV29-1	TRBJ2-6	NA	TRBD1	CSVTGDLGANVLTF	TGCAGCGTCACAGGGGACCTCGGGGCCAACGTCCTGACTTTC
TRBV20-1	TRBJ1-2	NA	NA	CSASFRASYGYTF	TGCAGTGCTAGCTTCAGGGCCAGCTATGGCTACACCTTC
TRBV21-1	TRBJ2-3	many	NA	CASSNAPLQYF	TGTGCCAGCAGCAACGCCCCGTTGCAGTATTTT
TRBV29-1	TRBJ2-7	NA	NA	CSAAQVVSYNEQYF	TGCAGCGCCGCTCAGGTCGTCTCCTACAATGAGCAGTACTTC
TRBV7-2	TRBJ2-3	NA	TRBD2	CASSWETSGRNTQYF	TGTGCCAGCAGCTGGGAGACTAGCGGGAGAAATACGCAGTATTTT
TRBV6-1	TRBJ1-2	NA	NA	CASSESVGGDTYGYTF	TGTGCCAGCAGTGAGTCCGTCGGGGGGGACACCTATGGCTACACCTTC
TRBV14	TRBJ2-5	few	NA	CASSRRRDRLPQETQYF	TGTGCCAGCAGCCGACGGAGGGACAGATTGCCACAAGAGACCCAGTACTTC
TRBV12-3/TRBV12-4	TRBJ2-1	many	NA	CASSPTSPNSGQFF	TGTGCCAGCAGCCCCACGAGCCCGAATAGCGGGCAGTTCTTC
TRBV10-3	TRBJ2-6	NA	NA	CAIISGFSGANVLTF	TGTGCCATCATTTCGGGATTTTCTGGGGCCAACGTCCTGACTTTC
TRBV12-3/TRBV12-4	TRBJ2-7	NA	TRBD1	CASNSRGSHSYEQYF	TGTGCCAGCAATTCCAGGGGGAGCCACTCCTACGAGCAGTACTTC
TRBV7-2	TRBJ1-5	NA	NA	CASSERGQLSNQPQHF	TGTGCCAGCAGCGAAAGAGGACAGTTAAGCAATCAGCCCCAGCATTTT
TRBV12-5	TRBJ2-3	NA	NA	CASGFPSAASLTDTQYF	TGTGCTAGTGGTTTTCCTTCGGCAGCGAGCCTCACAGATACGCAGTATTTT